A single sample is the source of the 18 T cell receptor beta chains below, sequenced in a study of blood T cell repertoires in COVID-19. TCRdb keeps only in-frame clones here, not all; method: immunoSEQ multiplex PCR. The sample records 120,000 or so clones, approximately 81% being singletons. Sequencing was done on a sample of peripheral blood. The origin of the receptors is a man aged 35 to 55 with active or convalescent COVID-19.

The rearrangement uses TRBV29-1 and TRBJ1-1; no firm D call. Germline V gene sequence: CDR1 SQVTM, CDR2 ANQGSEA. CDR3 length equals 8 residues. In DNA form, the CDR3 reads TGCACCGCTAATGAAGCTTTCTTT. Protein product: CTANEAFF.

This clone was seen only a few times. The same CDR3 also results from other DNA sequences found in this sample. The CDR3 region has the DNA TGTGCCAGCAGCTTAGTCGGGGTGAACACTGAAGCTTTCTTT. Translation gives CASSLVGVNTEAFF. The rearrangement uses TRBV11-2 and TRBJ1-1; no reliable D call. Trimming cost V 1 base and J 0 bases, with 6 bases left between them. There are 14 residues in the CDR3. CDR1 and CDR2 (germline): SGHAT, FQNNGV.

This sequence joins TRBV11-2 and TRBJ1-6; 8 bases line up with TRBD1. The germline V gene has CDR1 SGHAT and CDR2 FQNNGV. With 5 bases clipped from V and 10 bases from J, the junction kept 10 bases outside the gene matches. This CDR3 is built from 15 residues. In DNA form, the CDR3 reads TGTGCCAGCAGCCCCAAGGGACAGGCGGGCTCACCCCTCCACTTT. It is translated as CASSPKGQAGSPLHF.

The V gene is TRBV6-1, the J gene TRBJ2-7; a weak D match, TRBD1 (5 bases). Germline CDR1 MNHNS, CDR2 SASEGT. The CDR3 length is 14 residues. Trimming took 2 bases from V and 7 from J, leaving 15 bases between them. CDR3 protein: CASSELSRAGEQYF. The CDR3 DNA reads TGTGCCAGCAGTGAATTGTCCAGGGCTGGTGAGCAGTACTTC.

J is TRBJ2-7 and V is TRBV7-3, with 9 bases fitting TRBD1. The germline V gene encodes CDR1 SGHTA and CDR2 FQGTGA. CDR3 length: 13 residues. Trimming removed 4 bases from V and 5 bases from J; junction bases left unmatched: 3. The CDR3 loop reads CASSSWTGDEQYF. In nucleotides, the CDR3 is TGTGCCAGCAGCTCTTGGACAGGGGACGAGCAGTACTTC.

This clone was detected a few times. The CDR3 DNA is TGCGCCAGCAGCTCGACCGGGACTCAAGAGACCCAGTACTTC. Protein: CASSSTGTQETQYF. The chain couples TRBV5-1 to TRBJ2-5, with D possibly being TRBD2 (6 bases). Germline assignment: CDR1 SGHRS and CDR2 YFSETQ. Trimming cost V 3 bases and J 2 bases, with 11 bases left between them. This CDR3 contains 14 residues.

The J gene is TRBJ1-2, the V gene TRBV11-2; TRBD1 aligns across 9 bases. The CDR3 spans 14 residues. Germline CDR1 and CDR2: SGHAT and FQNNGV. The trim removed 0 bases at V and 6 bases at J, leaving 2 bases unmatched. The CDR3 region is CASSLERQGDGYTF. The CDR3 bases are TGTGCCAGCAGCTTAGAGAGACAGGGGGATGGCTACACCTTC.

The CDR3 region has the DNA TGTGCCAGCAGTTACTCGAGACAGGGGGATACGCAGTATTTT. Translating gives CASSYSRQGDTQYF. The chain is built from TRBV6-5 and TRBJ2-3; 8 bases match TRBD1. The CDR3 contains 14 residues. Per germline, CDR1 MNHEY and CDR2 SVGAGI. V dropped 0 bases and J dropped 6; count of bases not matched to a gene: 2.

The V and J genes are TRBV2 and TRBJ1-6, with D maybe TRBD1 (5 bases). Germline values: CDR1 SNHLY, CDR2 FYNNEI. V was clipped by 6 bases and J by 14 bases, with 20 bases between them. This CDR3 has 14 residues. In DNA form, the CDR3 reads TGTGCCAGCAGGGTATACGGGGGGGACGGGGCCCTCCACTTT. Its protein is CASRVYGGDGALHF.

V is TRBV28 and J is TRBJ1-2; a weak D match, TRBD1 (6 bases). Trimming left V 6 bases short and J 7 bases short, with 12 bases between. The germline CDR1 and CDR2 sequences are MDHEN and SYDVKM. CDR3 length: 12 residues. Here the CDR3 reads CASREQGSGYTF. Written as DNA, the CDR3 is TGTGCCAGCAGGGAACAGGGTTCTGGCTACACCTTC.

This clone was detected only once. The chain links TRBV4-2 to TRBJ1-6; D remains ambiguous. Germline CDR1 LGHNA, CDR2 YNFKEQ. The CDR3 totals 15 residues. Trimming cost V 0 bases and J 10 bases, with 13 bases left between them. The CDR3 DNA follows: TGTGCCAGCAGCCAAGATGTTGGGAGTTGGTCACCCCTCCACTTT. Protein sequence: CASSQDVGSWSPLHF.

V gene TRBV27 combines with J gene TRBJ2-1; 11 bases are a match to TRBD2. CDR1 and CDR2 from the germline V gene are MNHEY and SMNVEV (reference sequence). Trimming at V came to 5 bases and at J to 1 base, leaving 13 bases not matched to a gene. The CDR3 is 19 residues long. For the CDR3, the DNA is TGTGCCAGCAGTCCGACTAGCGGGGTGACCCCCAGATCCTACAATGAGCAGTTCTTC. Its translation is CASSPTSGVTPRSYNEQFF.

The chain employs TRBV18 and TRBJ2-5; 10 nucleotides align to TRBD2. The V and J ends lost 6 bases and 1 base, in that order; junction bases with no gene match: 8. Germline CDR1 KGHSH, CDR2 LQKENI. This CDR3 contains 16 residues. The CDR3 loop reads CASSPRTSGFQETQYF. CDR3 coding DNA: TGTGCCAGCTCTCCTCGGACTAGCGGCTTCCAAGAGACCCAGTACTTC.

CDR3 in amino acids: CASSPTLDGYTF. The CDR3 nucleotides read TGTGCCAGCTCACCTACGTTAGATGGCTACACCTTC. V usage is TRBV18 and J usage is TRBJ1-2, with no clear D. This CDR3 is built from 12 residues. CDR1 and CDR2 (germline): KGHSH, LQKENI. V lost 3 bases, J lost 6 bases, and 8 bases lay in between.

This chain joins TRBV9 and TRBJ1-6; D ambiguous. The germline V and J ends were trimmed by 5 bases and 5 bases, with 8 bases remaining between them. Germline loops: CDR1 SGDLS, CDR2 YYNGEE. The CDR3 covers 13 residues. CDR3 DNA: TGTGCCAGCAGTCCAGCGAATAATTCACCCCTCCACTTT. This translates into CASSPANNSPLHF. The whole variable domain, remainder taken from reference TRBV9 and TRBJ1-6, is DSGVTQTPKHLITATGQRVTLRCSPRSGDLSVYWYQQSLDQGLQFLIQYYNGEERAKGNILERFSAQQFPDLHSELNLSSLELGDSALYFCASSPANNSPLHFGNGTRLTVT.

The chain is built from TRBV9 and TRBJ2-5; 11 nucleotides align to TRBD2. This CDR3 contains 16 residues. The germline V gene has CDR1 SGDLS and CDR2 YYNGEE. V shed 0 bases, J shed 5 bases, and the junction held 6 bases outside the gene matches. Written as DNA, the CDR3 is TGTGCCAGCAGCGTAGGATTAGCGGGAGGGCCCGAGACCCAGTACTTC. Translated, it gives CASSVGLAGGPETQYF.

V is TRBV14 and J is TRBJ1-1; D unresolved. V dropped 2 bases and J dropped 8 bases, with 15 bases sitting between them. Germline CDR1 SGHDN, CDR2 FVKESK. The CDR3 totals 14 residues. The CDR3 spells CASSQNGDSREAFF. In DNA form, the CDR3 reads TGTGCCAGCAGCCAAAACGGTGATTCTCGGGAAGCTTTCTTT.

The chain recombines TRBV20-1 with TRBJ1-3; D not resolved. Germline loops: CDR1 DFQATT, CDR2 SNEGSKA (reference sequence). The CDR3 runs to 15 residues. The V and J ends lost 3 bases and 4 bases respectively, with 16 bases between them. CDR3 sequence (DNA): TGCAGTGCTAGTTATAGTTCCAGCGGAGGAAACACCATATATTTT. As protein: CSASYSSSGGNTIYF.